The 20 T cell receptor beta chains below come from one sample, sequenced in a study of T-cell reconstitution after alpha-beta-depleted transplantation in children. Unique molecular identifiers were used to barcode this TCRbeta library. MiXCR, run by TCRdb on the PCR reads, gives a single entry per CDR3 protein. The data show approximately 70,000 distinct CDR3 sequences, 4% to 5% seen once. Sample: PBMCs, mostly from graft donor cells, taken 180 days after TCRalphabeta/CD19-depleted stem cell transplant. Receptors originate from a boy under two years old who had a stem cell transplant for acute myeloid leukemia, so the T cells may come from the graft donor.

In this sample, this clonotype turned up many times. The chain joins TRBV11-2 to TRBJ2-3; TRBD1 or TRBD2 may be the D gene (5 bases each). Per the germline V gene, CDR1 is SGHAT and CDR2 is FQNNGV. The CDR3 has 16 amino acids. V was shortened by 1 base and J by 4 bases, with 15 bases between the two germline ends. The CDR3 is CASSLVPGRVADTQYF. The CDR3 DNA sequence: TGTGCCAGCAGCTTAGTTCCGGGGCGAGTGGCAGATACGCAGTATTTT. Full variable domain (outside the CDR3, taken from reference TRBV11-2 and TRBJ2-3): EAGVAQSPRYKIIEKRQSVAFWCNPISGHATLYWYQQILGQGPKLLIQFQNNGVVDDSQLPKDRFSAERLKGVDSTLKIQPAKLEDSAVYLCASSLVPGRVADTQYFGPGTRLTVL.

For this clonotype: At one boundary the junction diverges from the germline segment, which might be a read error. This chain joins TRBV5-1 and TRBJ1-3, with D perhaps matching TRBD1 (5 bases). Germline CDR1 SGHRS, CDR2 YFSETQ. The CDR3 consists of 17 residues. DNA for the CDR3: TGCGCCAGCAGCCAGAGGGGCGGGCAGACCTCTGGAAACACCATATGTTTC. Encoded protein: CASSQRGGQTSGNTICF.

This clonotype appeared many times. The chain links TRBV7-2 to TRBJ2-4; D may be TRBD2 (7 bases). The V gene lost 0 bases and the J gene lost 0 bases, with 12 bases spanning the gap. The CDR3 has 17 amino acids. Looked up from germline, CDR1 is SGHTA and CDR2 is FQGNSA. The CDR3 DNA sequence: TGTGCCAGCAGCTTAGCCGTAGGGGGGGTAGCCAAAAACATTCAGTACTTC. It codes for CASSLAVGGVAKNIQYF.

This clonotype was detected many times. V and J are TRBV6-5 and TRBJ1-1, with D unclear. Between the trimmed V and J ends, which lost 6 bases and 5 bases, there was a span of 7 bases. Germline CDR1 and CDR2: MNHEY and SVGAGI. The CDR3 runs 11 residues. This chain's CDR3 is CASRRETEAFF. CDR3 coding DNA: TGTGCCAGCAGGCGAGAAACTGAAGCTTTCTTT.

Ten or more counts support this clonotype. Here the CDR3 reads CASSSRNSGANVLTF. In DNA form, the CDR3 reads TGTGCCAGCAGTTCCAGGAACTCTGGGGCCAACGTCCTGACTTTC. V is TRBV12-3 or TRBV12-4 and J is TRBJ2-6, with D unresolved. V gave up 4 bases and J gave up 0 bases, with 7 bases separating them. The CDR3 is 15 amino acids.

This clonotype has ten or more counts. The J gene is TRBJ2-7, the V gene TRBV10-3; D uncertain. V shed 0 bases and J shed 5 bases, with 11 bases lying between them. From germline, CDR1 is ENHRY and CDR2 SYGVKD. This CDR3 is 14 amino acids long. The CDR3 DNA reads as TGTGCCATCAGTGAGTCCGAGGAGCTGGACGAGCAGTACGTC. This codes for CAISESEELDEQYV.

This clonotype was found many times. The V gene is TRBV5-1, the J gene TRBJ2-2, with TRBD2 as a possible D gene (7 bases). V dropped 8 bases and J dropped 0 bases, with 11 bases sitting between them. Germline V gene data show CDR1 as SGHRS and CDR2 as YFSETQ. The CDR3 contains 14 residues. CDR3: CARAGAPNTGELFF. For the CDR3, the DNA is TGCGCCAGGGCGGGGGCCCCGAACACCGGGGAGCTGTTTTTT.

This clonotype was detected ten times or more. The chain employs TRBV6-2 or TRBV6-3 and TRBJ2-7, with 8 bases identical to TRBD2. V gave up 0 bases and J gave up 1 base; unmatched junction bases: 5. Looked up from germline, CDR1 is MNHEY and CDR2 is SVGEGT. The CDR3 loop spans 16 amino acids. The CDR3: CASSYSDGGDSYEQYF. The CDR3 nucleotides are TGTGCCAGCAGTTACTCGGACGGGGGGGATTCCTACGAGCAGTACTTC.

In this sample, this clonotype turned up many times. The V and J genes are TRBV20-1 and TRBJ1-4; D might be TRBD1 (5 bases). With 5 bases removed from V and 6 bases from J, the gap between germline ends came to 16 bases. This CDR3 region has 14 residues. From germline, CDR1 is DFQATT and CDR2 SNEGSKA (reference sequence). In DNA form, the CDR3 reads TGCAGTGCTGTAAGGGGTTTGTCTTATGAAAAACTGTTTTTT. It specifies CSAVRGLSYEKLFF.

This clonotype was detected ten times or more. The rearrangement joins TRBV10-3 to TRBJ2-7; D may be TRBD1 (5 bases). CDR3 length equals 15 residues. Trimming stripped 0 bases from V and 4 bases from J, with 13 bases between. The V gene's germline CDR1 is ENHRY and CDR2 SYGVKD. The CDR3: CAISESSGGQYEQYV. The CDR3 DNA sequence: TGTGCCATCAGTGAGTCGTCAGGTGGACAATACGAGCAGTACGTC.

This rearrangement joins TRBV7-9 to TRBJ2-5; D may correspond to TRBD1 or TRBD2 (5 bases each). Germline lookup yields CDR1 SEHNR and CDR2 FQNEAQ (reference sequence). This CDR3 spans 15 amino acids. Deletions cut 5 bases from V and 4 bases from J, with 17 bases between. CDR3 DNA sequence: TGTGCCAGCAGCAAGGGACCCCCTAACGCAGAGACCCAGTACTTC. Protein sequence: CASSKGPPNAETQYF.

This clonotype occurred many times. The chain employs TRBV15 and TRBJ2-5; TRBD2 matches at 7 bases. Trimming removed 0 bases from V and 4 bases from J; junction bases left unmatched: 8. Germline CDR1 LNHNV, CDR2 YYDKDF (reference sequence). The CDR3 runs 16 residues. In nucleotides, the CDR3 is TGTGCCACCAGCAGAGATCGACTAGCATTGGGAGAGACCCAGTACTTC. Protein: CATSRDRLALGETQYF.

This clonotype showed up many times. The chain links TRBV12-3 or TRBV12-4 to TRBJ2-7; TRBD1 matches at 7 bases. V dropped 3 bases and J dropped 5; count of bases not matched to a gene: 4. CDR3 length equals 13 residues. The CDR3 sequence: CASSFGGTDEQYF. CDR3 DNA sequence: TGTGCCAGCAGTTTTGGTGGGACAGACGAGCAGTACTTC.

This clonotype came up many times. V and J are TRBV7-9 and TRBJ2-7; maybe TRBD1 (5 bases). Trimming stripped 5 bases from V and 5 bases from J, with 13 bases between. CDR3 length: 13 amino acids. Germline assignment: CDR1 SEHNR and CDR2 FQNEAQ (reference sequence). The chain's CDR3 is CASSQNRMDEQYF. The CDR3, as DNA: TGTGCCAGCAGCCAGAACAGGATGGACGAGCAGTACTTC. The whole variable domain, remainder taken from reference TRBV7-9 and TRBJ2-7, is DTGVSQNPRHKITKRGQNVTFRCDPISEHNRLYWYRQTLGQGPEFLTYFQNEAQLEKSRLLSDRFSAERPKGSFSTLEIQRTEQGDSAMYLCASSQNRMDEQYFGPGTRLTVT.

This clonotype occurred many times. The chain links TRBV5-1 to TRBJ2-7; 11 bases agree with TRBD2. This CDR3 is built from 14 residues. V lost 5 bases to trimming and J lost 3 bases; unmatched junction nucleotides: 4. The germline V gene encodes CDR1 SGHRS and CDR2 YFSETQ. The CDR3 spells CASRAGTSGYEQYV. For the CDR3, the DNA is TGCGCCAGCAGAGCTGGGACTAGCGGCTACGAGCAGTACGTC.

The gene calls are TRBV6-2 or TRBV6-3 and TRBJ2-3; D possibly corresponds to TRBD1 (6 bases). This CDR3 contains 12 residues. V lost 2 bases and J lost 6, with 6 bases in between. CDR1 MNHEY and CDR2 SVGEGT come from the germline V gene. As DNA, the CDR3 is TGTGCCAGCAGTTACAGGGGGGATACGCAGTATTTT. Amino acids: CASSYRGDTQYF.

The chain combines TRBV13 with TRBJ2-7; weak D call: TRBD2 (5 bases). CDR1 and CDR2 from the germline V gene are PRHDT and FYEKMQ (reference sequence). This CDR3 region has 11 residues. Trimming removed 5 bases from V and 7 bases from J, with 9 bases in between. The CDR3 reads CASSLAGEQYV. The CDR3 DNA is TGTGCCAGCAGCCTAGCAGGAGAGCAGTACGTC.

This clonotype was recorded a few times. The V and J genes are TRBV10-3 and TRBJ2-3; TRBD2 agrees at 7 bases. Germline V lookup: CDR1 ENHRY, CDR2 SYGVKD. V lost 2 bases, J lost 6 bases, and 11 bases stayed unmatched. CDR3 length: 16 amino acids. Here the CDR3 DNA reads TGTGCCATCAGTGAGCCACAGACTAGCCCGGGGGATACGCAGTATTTT. This codes for CAISEPQTSPGDTQYF.

Many counts were recorded for this clonotype. This sequence joins TRBV9 and TRBJ2-1, with TRBD2 as a possible D gene (6 bases). CDR3 length equals 13 residues. Trimming stripped 7 bases from V and 6 bases from J, with 14 bases between. Germline V CDR1 and CDR2: SGDLS, YYNGEE. This chain's CDR3 is CASSVGSRNEQFF. The CDR3 coding sequence is TGTGCCAGCTCCGTCGGGAGCCGCAATGAGCAGTTCTTC.

This clonotype was found many times. V is TRBV6-1 and J is TRBJ1-6; D not certain. V was trimmed by 7 bases and J by 2 bases, leaving 15 bases between them. Germline lookup yields CDR1 MNHNS and CDR2 SASEGT. The length of the CDR3 is 16 residues. CDR3 sequence: CASTPAGSTYNSPLHF. CDR3 DNA: TGTGCCAGCACCCCAGCGGGGTCCACCTATAATTCACCCCTCCACTTT.